A selection of T cell receptor beta chains follows, all from one sample in a study of chemoradiotherapy in HPV16-positive cancers. The protocol was immunoSEQ multiplex PCR, while the TCRdb copy is restricted to in-frame clones and leaves out a portion. The sample holds tens of thousands of clones, approximately 94% seen once. Sampling was carried out from a patient who underwent chemoradiotherapy. The origin of the receptors is a human donor with HPV-associated anogenital cancer. Each CDR3 is given with its conserved first and last residue. A D gene is named only where the DNA matches it firmly. A clone size is listed for some rows: how often the clone was seen (once, few, many), or a class if it is expanded.

TRBJ1-1	TRBD1	.	TRBV15	CATSRLRSGQADTEAFF	TGTGCCACCAGCAGACTGAGATCCGGACAGGCGGACACTGAAGCTTTCTTT
TRBJ2-5	.	.	TRBV5-6	CASSFREGRAETQYF	TGTGCCAGCAGCTTTCGCGAGGGTAGGGCAGAGACCCAGTACTTC
TRBJ2-1	TRBD1	.	TRBV5-6	CASSLGPQGASYNEQFF	TGTGCCAGCAGCTTGGGGCCCCAGGGGGCTTCCTACAATGAGCAGTTCTTC
TRBJ1-2	.	few	TRBV28	CASSPRYYRGQTRYGYTF	TGTGCCAGCAGCCCTAGATATTATCGGGGGCAGACGAGGTATGGCTACACCTTC
TRBJ1-6	.	once	TRBV7-2	CASSKGSVYNSPLHF	TGTGCCAGCAGTAAGGGCAGCGTCTATAATTCACCCCTCCACTTT
TRBJ1-1	.	.	TRBV30	CAWSVVDGTEAFF	TGTGCCTGGAGTGTGGTCGACGGCACTGAAGCTTTCTTT
TRBJ2-2	TRBD1	.	TRBV2	CASRPTGGNTGELFF	TGTGCCAGCCGTCCGACAGGGGGGAACACCGGGGAGCTGTTTTTT
TRBJ1-2	.	.	TRBV2	CASSISGGLGYTF	TGTGCCAGCAGTATCTCAGGAGGACTCGGCTACACCTTC
TRBJ1-6	.	once	TRBV6-5	CASSPRVQGGSPLHF	TGTGCCAGCAGTCCCCGGGTCCAAGGCGGTTCACCCCTCCACTTT
TRBJ2-7	TRBD1	.	TRBV29-1	CSARAGGTYEQYF	TGCAGCGCCCGGGCAGGGGGCACCTACGAGCAGTACTTC
TRBJ1-1	TRBD1	.	TRBV28	CASRKPGGTEAFF	TGTGCCAGTCGGAAGCCAGGGGGTACTGAAGCTTTCTTT
TRBJ1-5	TRBD1	few	TRBV19	CASSILGDREQPQHF	TGTGCCAGTAGTATCTTAGGGGACAGGGAGCAGCCCCAGCATTTT
TRBJ2-5	.	.	TRBV7-9	CASSLAYTGQVRETQYF	TGTGCCAGCAGCTTAGCGTATACAGGGCAGGTTCGGGAGACCCAGTACTTC
TRBJ2-1	.	.	TRBV19	CASIPRGRGNEQFF	TGTGCCAGTATCCCCCGAGGTCGGGGAAATGAGCAGTTCTTC
TRBJ1-1	TRBD1	.	TRBV4-3	CASGSGQGSNTEAFF	TGCGCCAGCGGCTCGGGACAGGGTTCGAACACTGAAGCTTTCTTT
TRBJ2-1	TRBD2	.	TRBV5-1	CASSLPTSGREDEQFF	TGCGCCAGCAGCTTGCCAACTAGCGGGAGGGAGGATGAGCAGTTCTTC
TRBJ1-5	TRBD1	.	TRBV19	CASSIAGTGGNQPQHF	TGTGCCAGTAGTATTGCGGGGACAGGGGGAAATCAGCCCCAGCATTTT
TRBJ2-7	.	.	TRBV5-1	CASRAPDSSYEQYF	TGCGCCAGCAGAGCCCCGGACAGTTCCTACGAGCAGTACTTC
TRBJ1-1	TRBD1	.	TRBV5-1	CASSLVSGQGSEAFF	TGCGCCAGCAGCTTGGTGTCGGGACAGGGATCTGAAGCTTTCTTT
TRBJ1-5	.	.	TRBV25-1	CASSGGVDQPQHF	TGTGCCAGCAGTGGGGGGGTCGATCAGCCCCAGCATTTT
TRBJ2-7	.	.	TRBV5-6	CASSSRESYEQYF	TGTGCCAGCAGCTCCAGGGAATCCTACGAGCAGTACTTC
TRBJ1-3	.	.	TRBV5-8	CASAQRNTIYF	TGTGCCAGCGCACAAAGAAACACCATATATTTT
TRBJ2-3	TRBD1	.	TRBV6-6	CASSNRGGTDTQYF	TGTGCCAGCAGTAACAGGGGTGGCACAGATACGCAGTATTTT
TRBJ2-1	.	.	TRBV11-3	CASSSGPGDEQFF	TGTGCCAGCAGCTCGGGGCCCGGCGATGAGCAGTTCTTC
TRBJ1-5	.	.	TRBV30	CACSFGGDQPQHF	TGTGCCTGCTCCTTCGGGGGAGATCAGCCCCAGCATTTT
TRBJ2-7	.	.	TRBV7-2	CASSLGVYEQYF	TGTGCCAGCAGCTTAGGAGTCTACGAGCAGTACTTC
TRBJ1-1	.	.	TRBV30	CAWKQGLTSANTEAFF	TGTGCCTGGAAACAGGGTCTGACTTCTGCGAACACTGAAGCTTTCTTT
TRBJ1-2	TRBD1	.	TRBV11-2	CASSPWDSTGYGYTF	TGTGCCAGCAGCCCTTGGGACAGTACAGGCTATGGCTACACCTTC
TRBJ2-7	TRBD2	.	TRBV6-4	CASSDSGGSSYEQYF	TGTGCCAGCAGTGACTCGGGCGGGAGCTCCTACGAGCAGTACTTC
TRBJ2-3	.	.	TRBV6-6	CASSYDFTQYF	TGTGCCAGCAGTTACGACTTTACGCAGTATTTT
TRBJ2-3	.	.	TRBV30	CAWSLTDTQYF	TGTGCCTGGAGCCTCACAGATACGCAGTATTTT
TRBJ2-2	TRBD2	once	TRBV11-2	CASSLGVGGFSGELFF	TGTGCCAGCAGCTTAGGGGTGGGAGGGTTTTCCGGGGAGCTGTTTTTT
TRBJ1-1	.	.	TRBV20-1	CSAPGAGEDFF	TGCAGTGCTCCAGGGGCCGGTGAGGATTTCTTT
TRBJ2-7	TRBD1	.	TRBV6-1	CASSAFPGQGNSEQYF	TGTGCCAGCAGTGCCTTTCCGGGACAGGGGAACTCCGAGCAGTACTTC
TRBJ1-1	TRBD1	.	TRBV18	CATHGQVGTEAFF	TGTGCCACCCATGGACAGGTCGGTACTGAAGCTTTCTTT
TRBJ1-5	.	.	TRBV9	CASSATRELQPQHF	TGTGCCAGCAGCGCAACCAGGGAATTGCAGCCCCAGCATTTT
TRBJ2-7	.	.	TRBV14	CASSQGILEQYF	TGTGCCAGCAGCCAGGGCATTCTCGAGCAGTACTTC
TRBJ1-1	TRBD1	.	TRBV28	CASSPGQLTEAFF	TGTGCCAGCAGTCCGGGACAGCTCACTGAAGCTTTCTTT
TRBJ1-2	.	.	TRBV5-1	CASREAAGAHYGYTF	TGCGCCAGCAGGGAGGCGGCAGGGGCTCACTATGGCTACACCTTC
TRBJ2-1	.	.	TRBV5-1	CASSSLGNEQFF	TGCGCCAGCAGCTCGCTCGGCAATGAGCAGTTCTTC
TRBJ1-2	.	.	TRBV6-5	CASSYSRSPGGGYTF	TGTGCCAGCAGTTACTCGAGAAGTCCGGGCGGCGGCTACACCTTC
TRBJ2-7	.	.	TRBV6-1	CASSEEMGEVYEQYF	TGTGCCAGCAGTGAAGAAATGGGGGAGGTTTACGAGCAGTACTTC
TRBJ1-2	.	once	TRBV28	CASFKQWGYTF	TGTGCCAGCTTCAAACAATGGGGCTACACCTTC
TRBJ2-3	TRBD2	.	TRBV5-6	CASSPAGRVNTQYF	TGTGCCAGCAGCCCAGCGGGACGGGTGAATACGCAGTATTTT
TRBJ1-2	.	.	TRBV28	CASRQFNYGYTF	TGTGCCAGCAGACAGTTCAACTATGGCTACACCTTC
TRBJ2-7	TRBD2	.	TRBV2	CASDHTSGNEQYF	TGTGCCAGCGACCATACTAGCGGCAACGAGCAGTACTTC
TRBJ2-7	TRBD2	once	TRBV7-8	CASTPLAGGMQDEQYF	TGTGCCAGCACGCCACTAGCGGGAGGAATGCAGGACGAGCAGTACTTC
TRBJ2-7	.	.	TRBV4-1	CASSQEPRGVHEQYF	TGCGCCAGCAGCCAAGAACCCAGGGGGGTACACGAGCAGTACTTC
TRBJ1-5	.	.	TRBV15	CATSRDTVEVNQPQHF	TGTGCCACCAGCAGAGATACGGTGGAGGTCAATCAGCCCCAGCATTTT
TRBJ1-1	.	.	TRBV7-2	CASSPQGYTEAFF	TGTGCCAGCAGCCCACAGGGTTATACTGAAGCTTTCTTT
TRBJ2-1	.	.	TRBV11-2	CASSFHHEQFF	TGTGCCAGCAGCTTCCACCATGAGCAGTTCTTC